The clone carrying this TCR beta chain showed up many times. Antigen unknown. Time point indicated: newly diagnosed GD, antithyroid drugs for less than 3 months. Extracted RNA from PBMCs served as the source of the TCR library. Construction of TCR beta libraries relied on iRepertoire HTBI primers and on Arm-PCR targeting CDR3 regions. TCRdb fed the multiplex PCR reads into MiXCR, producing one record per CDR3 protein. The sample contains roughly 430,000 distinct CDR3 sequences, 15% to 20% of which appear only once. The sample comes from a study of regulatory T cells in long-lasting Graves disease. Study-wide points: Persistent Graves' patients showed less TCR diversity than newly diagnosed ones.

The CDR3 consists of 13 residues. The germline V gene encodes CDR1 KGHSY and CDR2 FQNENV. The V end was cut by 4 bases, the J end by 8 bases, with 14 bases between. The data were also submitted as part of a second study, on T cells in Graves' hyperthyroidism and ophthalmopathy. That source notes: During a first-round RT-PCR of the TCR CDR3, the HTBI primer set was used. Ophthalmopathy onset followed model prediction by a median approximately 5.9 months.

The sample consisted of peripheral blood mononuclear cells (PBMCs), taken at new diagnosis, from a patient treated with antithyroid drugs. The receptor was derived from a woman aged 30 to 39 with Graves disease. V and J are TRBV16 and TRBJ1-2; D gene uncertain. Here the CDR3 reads CASSLFSLEGYTF. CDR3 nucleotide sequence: TGTGCCAGCAGCCTCTTCTCCCTGGAAGGCTACACCTTC.